A single sample is the source of the 19 T cell receptor beta chains below, sequenced in a study of Graves' ophthalmopathy and Graves' hyperthyroidism. RNA transcripts yielded amplified TCR beta CDR3 regions. A first-round RT-PCR used HTBI primers, followed by a second-round multiplex PCR. MiXCR, run by TCRdb on the multiplex PCR reads, gives a single entry per CDR3 protein. The table lists 500,000 to 600,000 distinct CDR3 sequences, under 45% of them singletons, with about 4.2% in the top ten. The sequencing sample was made of peripheral blood or thyroid tissue (not recorded which). Every receptor here comes from an adult man with Graves' hyperthyroidism.

The chain employs TRBV2 and TRBJ1-2, with 9 positions matching TRBD1. V lost 10 bases, J lost 7 bases, and 7 bases stayed unmatched. The CDR3 is 12 amino acids. The germline CDR1 and CDR2 sequences are SNHLY and FYNNEI. CDR3 sequence reads: CAIMGQGLGYTF. The CDR3 DNA reads as TGTGCCATCATGGGACAGGGTCTTGGCTACACCTTC. The variable domain in full, completed from reference TRBV2 and TRBJ1-2, reads EPEVTQTPSHQVTQMGQEVILRCVPISNHLYFYWYRQILGQKVEFLVSFYNNEISEKSEIFDDQFSVERPDGSNFTLKIRSTKLEDSAMYFCAIMGQGLGYTFGSGTRLTVV.

The chain recombines TRBV2 with TRBJ2-7; 8 nucleotides align to TRBD2. The germline V gene encodes CDR1 SNHLY and CDR2 FYNNEI. The V and J ends lost 8 bases and 7 bases, in that order; junction bases with no gene match: 13. The CDR3 totals 14 residues. The chain's CDR3 is CASHTGLARDEQYF. Written as DNA, the CDR3 is TGTGCCAGCCATACCGGACTAGCTCGGGATGAGCAGTACTTC.

On this clonotype itself: The conserved closing phenylalanine or tryptophan is absent in this CDR3, likely reflecting a read error. V gene TRBV10-3 combines with J gene TRBJ1-4; the D gene is possibly TRBD1 (6 bases). Per germline, CDR1 ENHRY and CDR2 SYGVKD. The CDR3 runs to 14 residues. The CDR3 region is CANSEPNREEKLFS. CDR3 sequence (DNA): TGTGCCAACAGTGAGCCTAACAGGGAAGAAAAACTGTTTTCT.

This chain uses TRBV25-1 with TRBJ1-5; maybe TRBD1 (5 bases). Germline V gives CDR1 MGHDK, CDR2 SYGVNS. The CDR3 contains 18 residues. V gave up 7 bases and J gave up 1 base, with 23 bases separating them. The CDR3 region is CASTGTGAAYSSNQPQHF. The DNA of the CDR3 is TGTGCCAGCACTGGGACGGGAGCCGCATATTCGAGCAATCAGCCCCAGCATTTT. Filled out from reference TRBV25-1 and TRBJ1-5, the complete variable domain reads EADIYQTPRYLVIGTGKKITLECSQTMGHDKMYWYQQDPGMELHLIHYSYGVNSTEKGDLSSESTVSRIRTEHFPLTLESARPSHTSQYLCASTGTGAAYSSNQPQHFGDGTRLSIL.

Concerning this clonotype itself: Since no conserved phenylalanine or tryptophan closes the CDR3, a read error is the likely cause. No DNA is shown, since the ends of the CDR3 on it are uncertain; the CDR3 is the one TCRdb lists. The chain employs TRBV2 and TRBJ1-1. The CDR3 is 12 residues long, counting both termini. Germline V lookup: CDR1 SNHLY, CDR2 FYNNEI. Here the CDR3 reads CASSEAAGLAGA.

This chain uses TRBV7-9 with TRBJ1-2, with 10 nucleotides matching TRBD1. The CDR3 contains 15 residues. V lost 8 bases and J lost 3; bases outside the gene matches: 9. The germline V gene has CDR1 SEHNR and CDR2 FQNEAQ (reference sequence). The CDR3 nucleotides read TGTGCCAGCGAGGTTTGGACAGGGGGAGACTATGGCTACACCTTC. This codes for CASEVWTGGDYGYTF.

The rearrangement joins TRBV2 to TRBJ2-5; 9 nucleotides agree with TRBD2. V dropped 0 bases and J dropped 1; count of bases not matched to a gene: 6. The CDR3 has 17 amino acids. Germline V gives CDR1 SNHLY, CDR2 FYNNEI. The CDR3 nucleotides are TGTGCCAGCAGTGAAGCGCGGGGGGGGGGGCTCCAAGAGACCCAGTACTTC. Translated: CASSEARGGGLQETQYF.

This clonotype turned up a few times. The chain recombines TRBV5-4 with TRBJ2-7; 11 nucleotides agree with TRBD1. V lost 5 bases, J lost 2 bases, and 9 bases stayed unmatched. Per germline, CDR1 SGHNT and CDR2 YYREEE (reference sequence). This CDR3 region has 16 residues. CDR3 loop: CASSRRGQGGAYEQYF. Here the CDR3 DNA reads TGTGCCAGCAGTCGCCGGGGACAGGGGGGAGCCTACGAGCAGTACTTC.

A word on this clonotype: A much larger clone differs from this one at a single base, so this may be a read error. The chain has TRBV9 and TRBJ2-2; no firm D call. This CDR3 contains 14 residues. V lost 1 base and J lost 6, with 10 bases in between. Germline values: CDR1 SGDLS, CDR2 YYNGEE. For the CDR3, the DNA is TGTGCCAGCAGCGTAAGTCCACCCCCCGGGGAGCTGTTTTTT. It encodes CASSVSPPPGELFF.

This clonotype appeared a few times. The genes are TRBV27 and TRBJ2-5, with TRBD2 matching 14 bases. Germline V gene lookup returns CDR1 MNHEY and CDR2 SMNVEV (reference sequence). The CDR3 covers 15 residues. J lost 5 bases, V lost 4 bases, and 3 bases had no gene match. CDR3 sequence (DNA): TGTGCCAGCAGTTCCCGGACTAGCGGGAGGGAGACCCAGTACTTC. Amino acids: CASSSRTSGRETQYF.

This clonotype was counted once. The genes are TRBV10-3 and TRBJ2-7, with 8 bases identical to TRBD1. From germline, CDR1 is ENHRY and CDR2 SYGVKD. V trimming: 7 bases; J trimming: 0 bases; junction bases outside the gene matches: 8. CDR3 length equals 15 residues. CDR3 in amino acids: CAINRGTGSSYEQYF. The CDR3 DNA sequence: TGTGCCATCAACCGGGGGACAGGCAGCTCCTACGAGCAGTACTTC.

This clonotype appeared many times. For the CDR3, the DNA is TGTGCCAGCAGCTACCACACAGGTGTAGCTAGCTATGGCTACACCTTC. Residues: CASSYHTGVASYGYTF. The chain uses TRBV7-8 and TRBJ1-2; perhaps TRBD1 as D (5 bases). The V gene's germline CDR1 is SGHVS and CDR2 FQNEAQ. V gave up 4 bases and J gave up 4 bases, with 19 bases separating them. This CDR3 has 16 residues.

The chain links TRBV7-9 to TRBJ2-7; D call uncertain. The ends were cut back, 1 base at V and 7 bases at J, with 8 bases in the middle. Looked up from germline, CDR1 is SEHNR and CDR2 is FQNEAQ (reference sequence). The CDR3 has 12 residues. The CDR3 reads CASSLGPNEQYF. CDR3 nucleotides: TGTGCCAGCAGCTTAGGCCCCAATGAGCAGTACTTC.

Many counts were recorded for this clonotype. This rearrangement joins TRBV12-3 or TRBV12-4 to TRBJ1-1; D may be TRBD1 (6 bases). The CDR3 length is 15 residues. V was shortened by 6 bases and J by 0 bases, with 14 bases between the two germline ends. The CDR3 loop is CASRFPGHMNTEAFF. DNA for the CDR3: TGTGCCAGCAGGTTTCCGGGACACATGAACACTGAAGCTTTCTTT.

This clonotype was seen at least ten times. Compared with germline, one end of the junction differs, possibly owing to a read error. The chain combines TRBV7-7 with TRBJ1-1; no clear D. Germline V gene lookup returns CDR1 SSHAT and CDR2 FNYEAQ (reference sequence). The CDR3 consists of 13 residues. The CDR3 here is CASRPVGDTEAFF. The CDR3 bases are TGTGCTAGCAGACCCGTTGGGGACACTGAAGCTTTCTTT.

This clonotype was detected ten times or more. In DNA form, the CDR3 reads TGTGCCACCAGCAGAGGGGGGCTAGCGGGAGGTGGTTCGGCGGAGACCCAGTACTTC. Translating it yields CATSRGGLAGGGSAETQYF. The rearrangement uses TRBV15 and TRBJ2-5; 11 nucleotides agree with TRBD2. CDR3 length: 19 residues. Germline V gives CDR1 LNHNV, CDR2 YYDKDF (reference sequence). Losses at the gene ends were 1 base for V and 5 bases for J; bases not matched to a gene: 15.

A word on this clonotype: One base away lies a much larger clone, so this may be a sequencing read error. The chain carries TRBV5-6 and TRBJ1-2, with no clear D. The CDR3 contains 13 residues. The germline gives CDR1 SGHDT, CDR2 YYEEEE. The CDR3 DNA sequence: TGTGCCAGCAGCTTGGAAGTGGCGGCGGGCTGCACCTTC. This codes for CASSLEVAAGCTF.

Comments on this clonotype: An end of the junction does not agree with germline; a read error may underlie this. The V call is TRBV2, the J call TRBJ2-7; 7 nucleotides match TRBD1. Germline CDR1 is SNHLY and CDR2 is FYNNEI. The CDR3 is 13 residues long. CDR3 in amino acids: CASCRDSQYGQYF. The DNA of the CDR3 is TGTGCCAGCTGCCGGGACAGCCAATACGGGCAGTACTTC.

This clonotype was picked up many times. The chain has TRBV7-8 and TRBJ1-1; D is unclear. Trimming cost V 2 bases and J 0 bases, with 10 bases left between them. CDR3 length equals 15 residues. The germline V gene encodes CDR1 SGHVS and CDR2 FQNEAQ. Here the CDR3 reads CASSLPGGMNTEAFF. The CDR3 DNA sequence: TGTGCCAGCAGCTTACCGGGAGGGATGAACACTGAAGCTTTCTTT.